These 6 T cell receptor beta chains originate from one sample sequenced in a study of shared clonotypes between healthy human individuals. The protocol was immunoSEQ multiplex PCR, while the TCRdb copy is restricted to in-frame clones and leaves out a portion. The table shows millions of clones, with approximately 95% occurring only once. The sample consisted of naive CD4+ T cells from PBMCs. Subset defined: CD45RA+ positively selected. The receptor source for this set is a man aged 18 to 30 in good health. Some clones in this sample may be carry-over from other donors' samples.

J is TRBJ2-7 and V is TRBV7-9; the match to TRBD1 covers 7 bases. The germline CDR1 and CDR2 sequences are SEHNR and FQNEAQ (reference sequence). The CDR3 spans 16 residues. The V and J ends lost 8 bases and 7 bases, in that order; junction bases with no gene match: 20. This chain's CDR3 is CASAYLTLQGGREQYF. CDR3 bases: TGTGCCAGCGCCTACCTCACCCTCCAAGGGGGCCGGGAGCAGTACTTC.

The gene calls are TRBV19 and TRBJ2-7, with D possibly being TRBD2 (7 bases). The CDR3 contains 14 residues. Germline V gene data show CDR1 as LNHDA and CDR2 as SQIVND (reference sequence). Trimming pared 6 bases from V and 4 bases from J, leaving 16 bases between. CDR3 sequence: CASRGAGEGYEQYF. The DNA of the CDR3 is TGTGCCAGTAGGGGGGCGGGAGAAGGTTACGAGCAGTACTTC.

This clone came up once. This rearrangement joins TRBV7-2 to TRBJ2-5; TRBD1 matches 9 bases. The ends lost 5 bases at V and 5 bases at J; junction bases unmatched: 9. Germline V gene lookup returns CDR1 SGHTA and CDR2 FQGNSA. The CDR3 has 15 amino acids. For the CDR3, the DNA is TGTGCCAGCAGCCCCGTGGGGACAGGGACGGAGACCCAGTACTTC. Translation gives CASSPVGTGTETQYF.

The rearrangement links TRBV6-6 to TRBJ2-3; 8 nucleotides line up with TRBD2. Germline V gives CDR1 MNHNY, CDR2 SVGAGI (reference sequence). The V and J ends lost 10 bases and 4 bases, in that order; junction bases with no gene match: 10. CDR3 length: 14 amino acids. DNA of the CDR3: TGTGCCATCACACCGGGACTAGAGGCAGATACGCAGTATTTT. Translation gives CAITPGLEADTQYF.

The rearrangement joins TRBV6-5 to TRBJ2-1, with D uncertain. V gave up 4 bases and J gave up 4 bases, with 11 bases separating them. This CDR3 is built from 14 residues. Germline CDR1 MNHEY, CDR2 SVGAGI. The CDR3 sequence is CASSSTELYNEQFF. Here the CDR3 DNA reads TGTGCCAGCAGTTCAACGGAGTTATACAATGAGCAGTTCTTC.

V is TRBV21-1 and J is TRBJ1-5. TRBV21-1 is assigned pseudogene status. The CDR3 covers 15 residues. The CDR3 nucleotides are TGTGCCAGCAGCAAAGGGCCCCGGTGGAATCAGCCCCAGCATTTT. Its translation: CASSKGPRWNQPQHF.